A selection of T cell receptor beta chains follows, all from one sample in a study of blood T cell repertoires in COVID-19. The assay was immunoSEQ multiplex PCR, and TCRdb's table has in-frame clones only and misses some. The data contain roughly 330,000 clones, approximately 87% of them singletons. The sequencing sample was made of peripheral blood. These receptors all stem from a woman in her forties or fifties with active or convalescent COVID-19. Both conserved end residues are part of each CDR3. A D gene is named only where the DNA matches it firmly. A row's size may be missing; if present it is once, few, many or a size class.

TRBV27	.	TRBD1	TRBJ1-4	TGTGCCAGCAGTTCGGGACAGGGGGAGGCAACTAATGAAAAACTGTTTTTT	CASSSGQGEATNEKLFF
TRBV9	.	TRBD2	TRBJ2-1	TGTGCCAGCAGCCTACGCGGGGGGGCCGCTGACAATGAGCAGTTCTTC	CASSLRGGAADNEQFF
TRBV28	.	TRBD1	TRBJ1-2	TGTGCCAGCAGTTTAATACAGGGGATCCTCTATGGCTACACCTTC	CASSLIQGILYGYTF
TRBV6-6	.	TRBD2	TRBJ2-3	TGTGCCAGCAGCCCACTAGCGGGAGCTGGAGATACGCAGTATTTT	CASSPLAGAGDTQYF
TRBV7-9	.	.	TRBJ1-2	TGTGCCAGCAGCCCCGGGGGGAGGGGACTAAAAGACTATGGCTACACCTTC	CASSPGGRGLKDYGYTF
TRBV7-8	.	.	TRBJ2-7	TGTGCCAGCAGCCCCTCGGGGGACGACTACGAGCAGTACTTC	CASSPSGDDYEQYF
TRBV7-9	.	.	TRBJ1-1	TGTGCCAGCACCCCGACAGGGAACACTGAAGCTTTCTTT	CASTPTGNTEAFF
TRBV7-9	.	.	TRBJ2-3	TGTGCCAGCAGCCTCGACAGAGATACGCAGTATTTT	CASSLDRDTQYF
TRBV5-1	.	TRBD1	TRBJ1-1	TGCGCCAGCCGTTTGATAGCCGGGACAGGGGGCACTGAAGCTTTCTTT	CASRLIAGTGGTEAFF
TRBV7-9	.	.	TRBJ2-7	TGTGCCAGCAGCCGACAGAGCTCCTACGAGCAGTACTTC	CASSRQSSYEQYF
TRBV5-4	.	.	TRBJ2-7	TGTGCCAGCAGCTTGAAGGGGGAAGGAGGCTACGAGCAGTACTTC	CASSLKGEGGYEQYF
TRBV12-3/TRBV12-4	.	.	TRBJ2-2	TGTGCCAGCACCCTCACCGGGGAGCTGTTTTTT	CASTLTGELFF
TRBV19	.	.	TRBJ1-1	TGTGCCAGTGCACTAAAAAAGGGGCTGGGCACTGAAGCTTTCTTT	CASALKKGLGTEAFF
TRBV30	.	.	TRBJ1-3	TGTGCCTGGAGAAGACAGGTCTCTGGAAACACCATATATTTT	CAWRRQVSGNTIYF
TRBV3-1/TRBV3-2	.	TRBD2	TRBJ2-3	TGTGCCAGCAGTACTAGCGGGAACACAGATACGCAGTATTTT	CASSTSGNTDTQYF
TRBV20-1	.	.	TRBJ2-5	TGCAGTGCTAGTGGGTCGATGGCAGGCCAAGAGACCCAGTACTTC	CSASGSMAGQETQYF
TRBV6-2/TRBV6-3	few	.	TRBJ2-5	TGTGCCAGCAGTTACCGAAACTTAGCTGAGACCCAGTACTTC	CASSYRNLAETQYF
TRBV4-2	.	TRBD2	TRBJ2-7	TGTGCCAGCAGCCAAGATCCGCTATGGACTAGCGGGGCGGGTGAGCAGTACTTC	CASSQDPLWTSGAGEQYF
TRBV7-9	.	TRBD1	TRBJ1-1	TGTGCCAGCAGCTTAGCGAAGACAGGGGACACTGAAGCTTTCTTT	CASSLAKTGDTEAFF
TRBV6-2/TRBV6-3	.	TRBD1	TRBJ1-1	TGTGCCAGCAGTGGAGCCGGGACAGGGCAGTCTGAAGCTTTCTTT	CASSGAGTGQSEAFF
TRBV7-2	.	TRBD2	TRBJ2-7	TGTGCCAGCAGCTTATCGGCTAGCGGGCGCGAGCAGTACTTC	CASSLSASGREQYF
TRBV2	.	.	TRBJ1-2	TGTGCCAGCAGTGCAGGGTTTGGCTACACCTTC	CASSAGFGYTF